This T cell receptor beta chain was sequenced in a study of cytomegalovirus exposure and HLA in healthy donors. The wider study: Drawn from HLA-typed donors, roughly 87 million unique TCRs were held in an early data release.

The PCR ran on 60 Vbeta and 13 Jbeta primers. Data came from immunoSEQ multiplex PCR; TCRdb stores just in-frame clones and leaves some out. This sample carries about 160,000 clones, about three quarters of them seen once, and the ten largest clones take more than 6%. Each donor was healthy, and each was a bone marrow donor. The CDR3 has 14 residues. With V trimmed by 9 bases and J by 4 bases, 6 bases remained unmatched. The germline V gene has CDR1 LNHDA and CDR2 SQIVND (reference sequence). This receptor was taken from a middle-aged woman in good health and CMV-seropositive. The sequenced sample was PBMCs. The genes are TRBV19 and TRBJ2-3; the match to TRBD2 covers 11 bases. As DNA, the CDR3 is TGTGCCAGCGGACTAGCGGGCTTTCCAGATACGCAGTATTTT. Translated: CASGLAGFPDTQYF.